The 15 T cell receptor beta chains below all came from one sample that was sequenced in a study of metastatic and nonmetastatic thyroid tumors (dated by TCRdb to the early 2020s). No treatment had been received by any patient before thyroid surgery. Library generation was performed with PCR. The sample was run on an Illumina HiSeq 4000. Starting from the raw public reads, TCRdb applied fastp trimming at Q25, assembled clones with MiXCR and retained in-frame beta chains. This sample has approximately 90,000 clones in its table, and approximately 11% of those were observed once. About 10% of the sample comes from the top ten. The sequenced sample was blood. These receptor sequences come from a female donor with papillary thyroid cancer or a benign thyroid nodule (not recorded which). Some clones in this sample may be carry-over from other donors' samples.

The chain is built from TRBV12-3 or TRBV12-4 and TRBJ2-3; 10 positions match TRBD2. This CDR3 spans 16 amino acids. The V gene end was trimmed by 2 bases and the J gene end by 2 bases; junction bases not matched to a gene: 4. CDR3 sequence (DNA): TGTGCCAGCAGTTTATCTAGCGGGAGAAACACAGATACGCAGTATTTT. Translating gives CASSLSSGRNTDTQYF.

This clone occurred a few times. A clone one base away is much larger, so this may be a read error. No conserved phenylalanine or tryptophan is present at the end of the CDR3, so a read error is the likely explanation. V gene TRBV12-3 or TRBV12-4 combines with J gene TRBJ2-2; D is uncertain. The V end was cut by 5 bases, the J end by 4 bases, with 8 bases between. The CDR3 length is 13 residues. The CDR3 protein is CASSLHGTGELFS. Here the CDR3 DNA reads TGTGCCAGCAGTCTGCACGGCACCGGGGAGCTGTTTTCT.

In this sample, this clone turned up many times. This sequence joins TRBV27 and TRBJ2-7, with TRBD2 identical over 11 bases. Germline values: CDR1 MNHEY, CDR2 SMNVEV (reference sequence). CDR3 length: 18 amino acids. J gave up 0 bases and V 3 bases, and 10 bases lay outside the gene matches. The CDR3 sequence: CASSFTSGSFPSSYEQYF. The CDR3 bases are TGTGCCAGCAGTTTCACTAGCGGGAGTTTTCCATCCTCCTACGAGCAGTACTTC.

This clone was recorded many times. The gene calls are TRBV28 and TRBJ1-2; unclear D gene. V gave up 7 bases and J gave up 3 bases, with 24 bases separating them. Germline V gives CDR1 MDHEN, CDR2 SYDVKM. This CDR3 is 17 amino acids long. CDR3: CASKGGPSIGFDYGYTF. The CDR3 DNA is TGTGCCAGCAAAGGTGGTCCCAGTATAGGGTTTGACTATGGCTACACCTTC.

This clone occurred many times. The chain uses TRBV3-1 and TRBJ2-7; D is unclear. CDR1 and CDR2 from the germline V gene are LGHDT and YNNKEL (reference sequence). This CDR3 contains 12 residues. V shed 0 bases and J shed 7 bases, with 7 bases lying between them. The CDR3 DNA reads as TGTGCCAGCAGCCAAGAAGGGCTTGAGCAGTACTTC. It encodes CASSQEGLEQYF.

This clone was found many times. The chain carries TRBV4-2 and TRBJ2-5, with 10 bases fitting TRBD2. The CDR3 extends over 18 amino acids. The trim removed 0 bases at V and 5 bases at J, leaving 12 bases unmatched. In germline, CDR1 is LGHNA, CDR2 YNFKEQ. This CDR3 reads CASSQDSSSGRPWETQYF. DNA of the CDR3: TGTGCCAGCAGCCAAGATTCATCTAGCGGGAGACCGTGGGAGACCCAGTACTTC.

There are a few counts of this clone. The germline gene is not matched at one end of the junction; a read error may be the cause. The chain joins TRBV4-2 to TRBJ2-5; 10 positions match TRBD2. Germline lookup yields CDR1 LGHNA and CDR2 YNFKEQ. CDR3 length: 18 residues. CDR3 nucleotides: TGTACCAGCAGCCAAGGGGATAGTTTGAGCGGGAGGGCCCAGACCCAGTACTTC. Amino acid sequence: CTSSQGDSLSGRAQTQYF.

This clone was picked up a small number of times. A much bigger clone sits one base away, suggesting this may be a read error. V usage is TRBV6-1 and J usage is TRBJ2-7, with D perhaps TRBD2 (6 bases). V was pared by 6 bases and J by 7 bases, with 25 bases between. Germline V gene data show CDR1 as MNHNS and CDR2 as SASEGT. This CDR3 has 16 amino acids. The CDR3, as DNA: TGTGCCAGCAGCGAATGGGCAGCGGTGGGGGGTTATGAGCAGTACTTC. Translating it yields CASSEWAAVGGYEQYF.

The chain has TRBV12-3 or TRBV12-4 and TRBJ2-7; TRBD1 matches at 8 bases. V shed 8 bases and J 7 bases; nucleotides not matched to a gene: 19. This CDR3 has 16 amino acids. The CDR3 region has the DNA TGTGCCAGCTCCCTCGGGGCGTCAAGGACAGGGCGTGAGCAGTACTTC. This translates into CASSLGASRTGREQYF.

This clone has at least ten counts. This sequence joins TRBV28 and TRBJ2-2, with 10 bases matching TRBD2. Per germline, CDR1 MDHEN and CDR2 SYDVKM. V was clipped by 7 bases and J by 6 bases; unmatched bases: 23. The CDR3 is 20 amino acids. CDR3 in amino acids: CASTPGMGKGLALVPGELFF. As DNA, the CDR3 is TGTGCCAGCACCCCAGGGATGGGAAAGGGACTAGCGCTTGTCCCCGGGGAGCTGTTTTTT.

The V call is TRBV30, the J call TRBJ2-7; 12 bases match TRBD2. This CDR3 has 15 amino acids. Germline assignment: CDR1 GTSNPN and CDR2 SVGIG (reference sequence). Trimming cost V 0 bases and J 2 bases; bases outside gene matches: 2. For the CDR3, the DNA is TGTGCCTGGAGTGTCAGGACTAGCGGGACCTACGAGCAGTACTTC. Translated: CAWSVRTSGTYEQYF.

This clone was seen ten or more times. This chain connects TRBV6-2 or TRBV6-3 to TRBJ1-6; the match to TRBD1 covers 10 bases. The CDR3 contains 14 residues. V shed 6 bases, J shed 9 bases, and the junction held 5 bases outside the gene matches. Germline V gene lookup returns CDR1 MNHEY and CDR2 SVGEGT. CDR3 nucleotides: TGTGCCAGCAGCACCGGGACAGGGGTTTCACCCCTCCACTTT. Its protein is CASSTGTGVSPLHF.

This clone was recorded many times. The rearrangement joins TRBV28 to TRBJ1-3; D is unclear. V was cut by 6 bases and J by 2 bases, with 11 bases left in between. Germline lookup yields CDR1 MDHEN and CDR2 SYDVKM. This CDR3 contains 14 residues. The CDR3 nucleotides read TGTGCCAGCAGCCGCTTCGATACTGGAAACACCATATATTTT. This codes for CASSRFDTGNTIYF.

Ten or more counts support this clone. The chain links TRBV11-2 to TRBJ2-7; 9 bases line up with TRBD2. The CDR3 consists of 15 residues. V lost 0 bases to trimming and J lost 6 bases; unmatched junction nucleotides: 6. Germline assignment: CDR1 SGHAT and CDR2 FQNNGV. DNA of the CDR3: TGTGCCAGCAGCTTAGAGGGCGGGAGGGCCATCGAGCAGTACTTC. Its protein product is CASSLEGGRAIEQYF.

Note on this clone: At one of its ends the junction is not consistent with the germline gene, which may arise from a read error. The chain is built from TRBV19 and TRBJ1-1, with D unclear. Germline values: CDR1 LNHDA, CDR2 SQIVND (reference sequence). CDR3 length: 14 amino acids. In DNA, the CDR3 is TGTGCCAGTAGTATTTGGGGATTAAACACTGAATCTTTCTTT. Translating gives CASSIWGLNTESFF. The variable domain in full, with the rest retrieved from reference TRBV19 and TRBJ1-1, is DGGITQSPKYLFRKEGQNVTLSCEQNLNHDAMYWYRQDPGQGLRLIYYSQIVNDFQKGDIAEGYSVSREKKESFPLTVTSAQKNPTAFYLCASSIWGLNTESFFGQGTRLTVV.